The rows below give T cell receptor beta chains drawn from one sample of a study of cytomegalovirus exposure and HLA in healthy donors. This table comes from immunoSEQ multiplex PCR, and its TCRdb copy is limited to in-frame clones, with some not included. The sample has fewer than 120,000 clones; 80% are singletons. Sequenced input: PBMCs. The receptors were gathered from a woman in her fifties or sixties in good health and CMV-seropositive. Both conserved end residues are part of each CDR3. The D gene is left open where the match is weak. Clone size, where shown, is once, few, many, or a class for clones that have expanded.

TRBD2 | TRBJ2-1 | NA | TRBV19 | CASSGRTSGLAYNEQFF | TGTGCCAGTAGTGGGAGGACTAGCGGGCTAGCTTACAATGAGCAGTTCTTC
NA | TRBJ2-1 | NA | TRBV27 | CASSLMWTNSYNEQFF | TGTGCCAGCAGTTTAATGTGGACTAACTCCTACAATGAGCAGTTCTTC
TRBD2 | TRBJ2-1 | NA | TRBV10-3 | CAISESSGRRSSYNEQFF | TGTGCCATCAGTGAGTCTAGCGGGAGGCGAAGCTCCTACAATGAGCAGTTCTTC
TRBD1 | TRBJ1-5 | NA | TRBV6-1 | CASSGTANSNQPQHF | TGTGCCAGCTCCGGGACAGCAAATAGCAATCAGCCCCAGCATTTT
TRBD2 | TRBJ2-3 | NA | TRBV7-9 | CASSPGTSGSTDTQYF | TGTGCCAGCAGCCCTGGGACTAGCGGGAGCACAGATACGCAGTATTTT
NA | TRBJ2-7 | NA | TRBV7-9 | CASSLWTDSYEQYF | TGTGCCAGCAGCTTATGGACAGATTCCTACGAGCAGTACTTC
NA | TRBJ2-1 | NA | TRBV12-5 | CASGAYPTGVPYNEQFF | TGTGCTAGTGGTGCCTACCCAACGGGGGTTCCCTACAATGAGCAGTTCTTC
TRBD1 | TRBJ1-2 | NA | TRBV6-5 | CASSQGTVEYTF | TGTGCCAGCAGTCAAGGGACAGTAGAATACACCTTC
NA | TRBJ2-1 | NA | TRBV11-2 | CASSPIPQGNEQFF | TGTGCCAGCAGCCCAATACCACAGGGTAATGAGCAGTTCTTC
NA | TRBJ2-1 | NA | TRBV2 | CASNSPSRGFF | TGTGCCAGCAATTCCCCCTCCAGGGGGTTCTTC
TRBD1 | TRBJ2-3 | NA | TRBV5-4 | CASSKVGTGGDTQYF | TGTGCCAGCAGCAAGGTGGGGACAGGGGGAGATACGCAGTATTTT
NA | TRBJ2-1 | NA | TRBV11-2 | CASTLGLGRHEQFF | TGTGCCAGCACCCTGGGGCTTGGTAGACACGAGCAGTTCTTC
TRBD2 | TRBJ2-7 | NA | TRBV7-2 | CASSSGLGYYEQYF | TGTGCCAGCAGCTCGGGACTAGGTTACTACGAGCAGTACTTC
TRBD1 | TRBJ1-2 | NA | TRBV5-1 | CASSLWGGQGAGGYTF | TGCGCCAGCAGCTTGTGGGGGGGACAGGGGGCCGGCGGCTACACCTTC
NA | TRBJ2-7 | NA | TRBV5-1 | CASTRGTAVAPSYEQYF | TGCGCCAGCACCCGAGGGACTGCCGTGGCCCCCTCCTACGAGCAGTACTTC
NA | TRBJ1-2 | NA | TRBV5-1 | CASRRDSYGYTF | TGCGCCTCCCGGCGCGACAGCTATGGCTACACCTTC
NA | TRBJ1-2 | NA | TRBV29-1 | CSVGMTGGRGYTF | TGCAGCGTTGGGATGACAGGCGGGAGAGGCTACACCTTC
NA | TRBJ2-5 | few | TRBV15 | CATSRDSADRTPGQETQYF | TGTGCCACCAGCAGAGATTCTGCGGATAGGACCCCAGGGCAAGAGACCCAGTACTTC
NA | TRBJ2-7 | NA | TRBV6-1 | CASLPLSTSYEQYF | TGTGCCAGCTTACCCCTCTCCACTTCCTACGAGCAGTACTTC
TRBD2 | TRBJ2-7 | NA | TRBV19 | CASSMGTSTYYEQYF | TGTGCCAGTAGCATGGGGACTAGCACTTACTACGAGCAGTACTTC
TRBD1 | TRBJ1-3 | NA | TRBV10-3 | CASDRGPGGNTIYF | TGTGCCAGCGACAGGGGGCCGGGTGGAAACACCATATATTTT
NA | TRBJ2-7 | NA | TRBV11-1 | CASSQRAGTTYEQYF | TGTGCCAGCAGCCAGAGAGCCGGGACAACCTACGAGCAGTACTTC
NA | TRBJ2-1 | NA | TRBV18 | CASSEALSSYNEQFF | TGTGCCAGCTCAGAGGCCCTCAGCTCCTACAATGAGCAGTTCTTC
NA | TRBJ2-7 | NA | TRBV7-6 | CASSLESAAYEQYF | TGTGCCAGCAGCTTAGAATCTGCCGCCTACGAGCAGTACTTC
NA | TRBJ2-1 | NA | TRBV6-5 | CASSYSILAEQFF | TGTGCCAGCAGTTACTCGATCTTAGCCGAGCAGTTCTTC
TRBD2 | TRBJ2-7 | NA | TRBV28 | CASSLGGGTYEQYF | TGTGCCAGCAGTTTAGGGGGGGGAACCTACGAGCAGTACTTC
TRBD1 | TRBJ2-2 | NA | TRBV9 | CASSVYRGQVDTGELFF | TGTGCCAGCAGCGTTTACAGGGGGCAGGTGGACACCGGGGAGCTGTTTTTT
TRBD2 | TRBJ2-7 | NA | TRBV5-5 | CASSLGLAHYSYEQYF | TGTGCCAGCAGCTTGGGACTAGCGCACTACTCCTACGAGCAGTACTTC
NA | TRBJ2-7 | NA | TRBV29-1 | CSVESGTAGDEQYF | TGCAGCGTTGAGTCGGGGACTGCCGGGGATGAGCAGTACTTC
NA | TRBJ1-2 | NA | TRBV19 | CASTSHRYYGYTF | TGTGCCAGTACGTCCCACAGGTACTATGGCTACACCTTC
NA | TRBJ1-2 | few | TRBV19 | CASIRRAGDDTYGYTF | TGTGCCAGTATCCGACGGGCAGGGGACGACACATATGGCTACACCTTC
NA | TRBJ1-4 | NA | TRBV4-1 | CASSQRGGDEKLFF | TGCGCCAGCAGCCAACGGGGGGGGGATGAAAAACTGTTTTTT
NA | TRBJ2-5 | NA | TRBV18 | CASSPFDRQETQYF | TGTGCCAGCTCCCCCTTTGACAGACAAGAGACCCAGTACTTC
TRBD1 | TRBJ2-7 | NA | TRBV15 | CATRPTGTGSYEQYF | TGTGCCACCAGACCGACCGGGACAGGGTCCTACGAGCAGTACTTC
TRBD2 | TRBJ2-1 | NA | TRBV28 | CASHPQRGSPNEQFF | TGTGCCAGCCACCCTCAGCGCGGGAGCCCCAATGAGCAGTTCTTC
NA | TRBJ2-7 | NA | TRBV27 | CASSLATGYEQYF | TGTGCCAGCAGTTTAGCGACAGGATACGAGCAGTACTTC
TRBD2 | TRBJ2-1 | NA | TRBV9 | CASSVAGGGGGYNEQFF | TGTGCCAGCAGCGTAGCTGGGGGCGGGGGGGGATACAATGAGCAGTTCTTC
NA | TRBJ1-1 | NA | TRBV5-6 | CASSPGTSIEAFF | TGTGCCAGCAGCCCAGGGACAAGCATTGAAGCTTTCTTT
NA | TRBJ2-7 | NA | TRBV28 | CASSLWAGLSNEQYF | TGTGCCAGCAGTTTATGGGCGGGGTTGTCGAACGAGCAGTACTTC
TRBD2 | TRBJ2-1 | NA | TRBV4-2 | CASSQVWASGKISEQFF | TGTGCCAGCAGCCAAGTTTGGGCTAGCGGGAAGATTAGTGAGCAGTTCTTC
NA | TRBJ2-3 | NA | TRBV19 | CASRAADTQYF | TGTGCCAGTAGGGCAGCAGATACGCAGTATTTT
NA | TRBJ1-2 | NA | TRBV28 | CAAGRTNNYGYTF | TGTGCCGCGGGCAGGACCAATAACTATGGCTACACCTTC
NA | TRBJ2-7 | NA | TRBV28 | CASSSRVLSSYEQYF | TGTGCCAGCAGTTCCAGGGTGCTGAGCTCCTACGAGCAGTACTTC
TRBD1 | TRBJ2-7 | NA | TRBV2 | CASSGTGGYEQYF | TGTGCCAGCAGTGGGACAGGGGGCTACGAGCAGTACTTC
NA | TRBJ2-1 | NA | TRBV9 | CASSVEGLPDNEQFF | TGTGCCAGCAGCGTAGAAGGACTTCCCGACAATGAGCAGTTCTTC
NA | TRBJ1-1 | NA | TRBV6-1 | CASSEGWAGLTPDTEAFF | TGTGCCAGCAGTGAAGGCTGGGCAGGGTTAACGCCGGACACTGAAGCTTTCTTT
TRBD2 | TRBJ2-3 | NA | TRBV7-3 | CASSATSGGSTDTQYF | TGTGCCAGCAGCGCTACTAGCGGGGGGTCCACAGATACGCAGTATTTT
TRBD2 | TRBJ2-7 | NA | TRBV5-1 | CASSSGTSGIREQYF | TGCGCCAGCAGCTCCGGGACTAGCGGGATTCGCGAGCAGTACTTC
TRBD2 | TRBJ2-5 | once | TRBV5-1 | CASSLMLGLAGIQTQYF | TGCGCCAGCAGCTTAATGTTAGGACTAGCGGGAATACAGACCCAGTACTTC
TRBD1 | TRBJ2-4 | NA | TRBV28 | CASSFLRDRVKYF | TGTGCCAGCAGTTTTCTCCGGGACAGGGTTAAGTACTTC
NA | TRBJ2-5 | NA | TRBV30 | CAWSVGVGETQYF | TGTGCCTGGAGTGTAGGGGTGGGGGAGACCCAGTACTTC
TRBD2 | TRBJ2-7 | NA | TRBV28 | CASPPPGGRSYEQYF | TGTGCCAGCCCTCCCCCGGGAGGCAGATCCTACGAGCAGTACTTC
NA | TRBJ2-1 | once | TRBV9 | CASSAGLALAHNEQFF | TGTGCCAGCAGCGCTGGACTTGCTTTGGCCCACAATGAGCAGTTCTTC
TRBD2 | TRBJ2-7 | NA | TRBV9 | CASSPSGRSYEQYF | TGTGCCAGCAGTCCTAGCGGGAGGTCCTACGAGCAGTACTTC
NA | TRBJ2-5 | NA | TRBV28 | CASSSTLEETQYF | TGTGCCAGCAGTTCTACTTTGGAAGAGACCCAGTACTTC